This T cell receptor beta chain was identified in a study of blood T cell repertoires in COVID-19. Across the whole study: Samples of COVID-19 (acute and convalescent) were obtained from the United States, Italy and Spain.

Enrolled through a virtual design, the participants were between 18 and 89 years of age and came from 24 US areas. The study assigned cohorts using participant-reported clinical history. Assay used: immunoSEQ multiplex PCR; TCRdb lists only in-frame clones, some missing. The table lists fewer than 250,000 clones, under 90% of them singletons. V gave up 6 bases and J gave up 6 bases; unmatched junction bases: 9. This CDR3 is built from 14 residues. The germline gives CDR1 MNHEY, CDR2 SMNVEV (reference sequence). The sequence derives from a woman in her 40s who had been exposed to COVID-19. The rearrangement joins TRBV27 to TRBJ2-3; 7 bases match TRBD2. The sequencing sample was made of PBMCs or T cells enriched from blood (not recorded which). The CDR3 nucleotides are TGTGCCAGCAGCAGGGACTATTACGCCGATACGCAGTATTTT. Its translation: CASSRDYYADTQYF.